Below, 8 T cell receptor beta chains from the same sample are listed, as sequenced in a study of prognosis after radiotherapy for stage I lung cancer (dated by TCRdb to the early 2020s). Sequenced using an Illumina HiSeq 3000. The TCR beta CDR3 region was amplified from genomic DNA by two rounds of multiplex PCR. In the first PCR round, primers specific to each TRBV and TRBJ gene were used, and the primer sequences were filed in Chinese patent CN105087789A. The public reads were reanalyzed by TCRdb: fastp trimming at Q25, MiXCR alignment, in-frame beta chains only. Rows with one shared CDR3 protein collapse into an entry with the most common genes and DNA. Counted in this sample were 25,000 to 30,000 distinct CDR3 sequences; about 41% of them appeared once. The ten largest make up more than 30% of the sample. The sample was PBMCs, taken before or after stereotactic body radiation therapy (not recorded which). These receptors all come from a donor over 45 with non-small cell lung cancer.

This clonotype was counted at least ten times. The genes are TRBV3-1 and TRBJ1-2, with unresolved D. The V end was cut by 6 bases, the J end by 6 bases, with 20 bases between. Germline values: CDR1 LGHDT, CDR2 YNNKEL (reference sequence). The CDR3 has 15 amino acids. CDR3 in DNA: TGTGCCAGCAGAGATACTGCAGGTGAAAAGGATGGCTACACCTTC. Translation: CASRDTAGEKDGYTF.

This clonotype was counted at least ten times. The CDR3 protein is CAWSRGRDQPQHF. Here the CDR3 DNA reads TGTGCCTGGAGCCGGGGGCGCGATCAGCCCCAGCATTTT. V is TRBV30 and J is TRBJ1-5, with D possibly being TRBD1 (6 bases). Trimming removed 3 bases at V and 5 bases at J, with 11 bases between. The CDR3 has 13 amino acids. Germline CDR1 GTSNPN, CDR2 SVGIG (reference sequence).

Turning to this clonotype: This likely stems from a read error, as it lies one base from a far larger clone. V usage is TRBV6-9 and J usage is TRBJ2-7; 9 bases are shared with TRBD2. Germline CDR1 is MNHGY and CDR2 is SVAAGI. The CDR3 totals 17 residues. V lost 7 bases, J lost 12 bases, and 25 bases stayed unmatched. CDR3 protein: CASKQSPQGGTSWRLYF. The CDR3 nucleotides read TGTGCCAGCAAACAGTCCCCACAGGGAGGGACTAGCTGGAGGTTGTACTTC.

The chain joins TRBV11-2 to TRBJ2-2, with D possibly being TRBD1 (5 bases). V shed 9 bases and J shed 0 bases, with 20 bases lying between them. The germline gives CDR1 SGHAT, CDR2 FQNNGV. The CDR3 totals 17 residues. The CDR3 nucleotides are TGTGCCAGTACAAACCGCCAAACAGGATCGAACACCGGGGAGCTGTTTTTT. Translating gives CASTNRQTGSNTGELFF. Using reference TRBV11-2 and TRBJ2-2 for the parts outside the CDR3, the full variable domain is EAGVAQSPRYKIIEKRQSVAFWCNPISGHATLYWYQQILGQGPKLLIQFQNNGVVDDSQLPKDRFSAERLKGVDSTLKIQPAKLEDSAVYLCASTNRQTGSNTGELFFGEGSRLTVL.

This clonotype has ten or more counts. This chain joins TRBV15 and TRBJ1-2; 8 bases agree with TRBD1. This CDR3 is built from 16 residues. The junction had 11 bases not matched to a gene; V was cut back by 8 bases and J by 0 bases. Germline CDR1 and CDR2: LNHNV and YYDKDF (reference sequence). Here the CDR3 DNA reads TGTGCCACCTCTGACTTGACAGGGGACCCTAACTATGGCTACACCTTC. This gives the protein CATSDLTGDPNYGYTF. Together with reference TRBV15 and TRBJ1-2, the CDR3 gives the full variable domain: DAMVIQNPRYQVTQFGKPVTLSCSQTLNHNVMYWYQQKSSQAPKLLFHYYDKDFNNEADTPDNFQSRRPNTSFCFLDIRSPGLGDTAMYLCATSDLTGDPNYGYTFGSGTRLTVV.

The V gene is TRBV20-1, the J gene TRBJ2-3; 7 bases fit TRBD2. Germline V gene data show CDR1 as DFQATT and CDR2 as SNEGSKA (reference sequence). The V and J ends lost 6 bases and 8 bases, in that order; junction bases with no gene match: 11. The CDR3 has 13 residues. CDR3 region: CSAPGTNDRTQYF. DNA of the CDR3: TGCAGTGCCCCCGGGACTAACGACCGTACGCAGTATTTT.

This clonotype was counted a few times. This chain joins TRBV28 and TRBJ2-7; 10 nucleotides line up with TRBD2. The V and J ends lost 5 bases and 0 bases, in that order; junction bases with no gene match: 1. Per the germline V gene, CDR1 is MDHEN and CDR2 is SYDVKM. CDR3 length: 14 amino acids. The CDR3 DNA sequence: TGTGCCAGCAGTCGGACTAGCGGCTCCTACGAGCAGTACTTC. Protein product: CASSRTSGSYEQYF. Based on the CDR3 plus reference TRBV28 and TRBJ2-7, the full variable domain is DVKVTQSSRYLVKRTGEKVFLECVQDMDHENMFWYRQDPGLGLRLIYFSYDVKMKEKGDIPEGYSVSREKKERFSLILESASTNQTSMYLCASSRTSGSYEQYFGPGTRLTVT.

This clonotype was recorded once. The chain links TRBV20-1 to TRBJ1-2; weak D call: TRBD1 (5 bases). V lost 4 bases and J lost 4, with 16 bases in between. This CDR3 contains 14 residues. The germline gives CDR1 DFQATT, CDR2 SNEGSKA (reference sequence). The CDR3, as DNA: TGCAGTGCTATAGGACACGGGTCGAGCTATGGCTACACCTTC. The encoded protein is CSAIGHGSSYGYTF.